The entry below describes one T cell receptor (beta chain). This clonotype was found many times. Its antigen target is currently unknown. The sample holds no much larger clone one base away, and base qualities are not on file. The data originate from a study of T cells in Graves' hyperthyroidism and ophthalmopathy (dated 2019 in TCRdb). Some background on the complete study: Peripheral blood samples were taken at the time of initial diagnosis, prior to any treatment. For training and testing, the 100 patients in the discovery cohort were randomly divided in a 7:3 ratio. In addition, the study compared T-cell repertoires in thyroid tissue and in blood from several Graves' hyperthyroidism patients. TCR Vbeta CDR3 sequencing of 135 peripheral blood samples (over 40 ophthalmopathy, about 74 hyperthyroidism and around 17 progressor patients) is reported in the paper. A discovery cohort of about 95 patients, approximately 45 with Graves' ophthalmopathy and about 60 with stable Graves' hyperthyroidism, was used to find distinguishing TCR V-J signatures. Prospective prediction of ophthalmopathy was tested in an independent validation cohort of 18 to 20 hyperthyroidism patients and 17 patients who later progressed to ophthalmopathy. Following sampling, methimazole starting at 30 mg daily was given to hyperthyroidism patients, and high-dose intravenous methylprednisolone was given to ophthalmopathy patients. Broader findings and caveats from the paper: A model built on a 13 V-J signature distinguished ophthalmopathy from stable hyperthyroidism, reaching roughly 88% sensitivity and 81.08% specificity in cross-validation and 80%/75% in testing. No statistical method was used to fix the sample size in advance, and group allocation was not hidden from the investigators. In validation, the model predicted progression to ophthalmopathy with around 71% sensitivity and roughly 72% specificity, a median of about 6 months before onset. Blood samples also contained most of the expanded thyroid clonotypes (frequency above 0.001), which suggests that blood repertoires may reflect thyroid immune responses.

The germline V gene gives CDR1 as MNHNS and CDR2 as SASEGT. From the cysteine through the phenylalanine, the CDR3 covers 17 amino acids. Just the 51-base CDR3 DNA is kept, in frame starting at base 1. Compared with germline, V lacks 6 bases and J lacks 3 bases; bases without a gene match: 9. Amplification of TCR beta CDR3 regions was carried out from RNA transcripts. The first round of RT-PCR for the TCR CDR3 was performed with the HTBI primer set and the Qiagen OneStep RT-PCR kit. Libraries were constructed in a second round of multiplex PCR, after which size selection and purification were performed. Paired-end sequencing of the libraries was performed with 100 bp reads on an Illumina HiSeq2000. In the original analysis: Raw data were processed with SOAPnuke, discarding reads with adapters, uncalled bases, mean Phred below 15, or no exact constant-primer or identifier match. High-quality paired reads were merged with COPE v1.2.5, and unique nucleotide sequences were defined as clonotypes. Clonotypes were aligned to IMGT TRBV, TRBD and TRBJ reference segments using MiTCR v1.1. The analysis included only V-J combinations with a frequency above 0.0001, which together covered around 99% of the repertoires. A TCS score was defined as the ratio between F50 (clonal expansion) and ExV (chaos), using BLOSUM62-based TCRdist between CDR3 peptides within each V-J. Welch's t-statistics and random forest reduced around 550 V-J features to 13, which were used in a naive Bayes classifier (R e1071). TCRdb itself trimmed the public reads at Q25 with fastp, ran MiXCR and retained productive beta chains. Rows are combined by CDR3 protein, so each entry shows the most common genes and DNA. It is TCRdb's table, rather than the study itself, that gives the V and J calls and clone size. This sample holds around 420,000 distinct CDR3 sequences; 15% to 19% were observed only once. The ten top clones hold roughly 7.4% of the sample.

A patient counted as having stable Graves' hyperthyroidism if no progression to ophthalmopathy occurred over 18 months of follow-up. Hyperthyroidism patients were newly diagnosed, had a disease duration of under 2 months, and were aged 18 to 65 years. Patients with uncontrolled infections, other autoimmune diseases, pregnancy or lactation were excluded. Diagnoses relied on clinical symptoms, serum thyroxine and TRAb, thyroid ultrasound and orbital computed tomography. PBMCs were separated from roughly 10 ml of fresh peripheral blood using Ficoll-Paque density gradient centrifugation. Total RNA was extracted using Trizol reagent, and RNA quality was assessed on an Agilent 2100 Bioanalyzer.

The V and J genes are TRBV6-1 and TRBJ1-5; 12 central bases correspond to TRBD1. The sample comprised blood. The source of this sequence is a woman between 18 and 29 years old with Graves' hyperthyroidism. The nucleotides read TGTGCCAGCAGAACCCGGGACAGGGGGCGACTCAATCAGCCCCAGCATTTT. This translates into CASRTRDRGRLNQPQHF.